Below, 20 T cell receptor beta chains from the same sample are listed, as sequenced in a study of molecular identifiers for immune sequencing clone quantification. TCRdb reprocessed the PCR reads via MiXCR and lists one record per CDR3 protein. The sample has some 590,000 distinct CDR3 sequences; approximately 24% are singletons. The material sequenced was naive CD8+ T cells from blood, with Jurkat cell RNA spiked in. Subset indicated: FACS-sorted CD8+CD4-CCR7+CD45RA+ naive T cells. The receptors originated from a human donor in good health. Some libraries in this study had Jurkat cell RNA spiked in.

This clonotype has a handful of counts. DNA of the CDR3: TGTGCCATCAGTGATTGGGGCGAAGCGGGGAACTACAATGAGCAGTTCTTC. It specifies CAISDWGEAGNYNEQFF. The chain carries TRBV10-3 and TRBJ2-1; 7 bases align to TRBD2. The CDR3 is 17 amino acids. V lost 3 bases and J lost 3; bases outside the gene matches: 11. Per germline, CDR1 ENHRY and CDR2 SYGVKD.

There are many counts of this clonotype. J is TRBJ1-4 and V is TRBV2; 7 nucleotides agree with TRBD1. Germline lookup yields CDR1 SNHLY and CDR2 FYNNEI. Unmatched junction bases numbered 7, after V lost 8 bases and J lost 7 bases. The CDR3 consists of 13 residues. The DNA of the CDR3 is TGTGCCAGCTCGACAGGGTGGCGTGAAAAACTGTTTTTT. Amino acids: CASSTGWREKLFF.

Worth noting for this clonotype: Since a much larger clone is just one base distant, this may be a read error. The chain carries TRBV20-1 and TRBJ1-1; D is unresolved. V was trimmed by 6 bases and J by 11 bases, leaving 34 bases between them. This CDR3 is built from 17 residues. The germline V gene has CDR1 DFQATT and CDR2 SNEGSKA (reference sequence). The CDR3 protein is CSAPPYWVDSVGPRAFF. CDR3 in DNA: TGCAGTGCCCCCCCTTATTGGGTTGATAGCGTTGGCCCCCGGGCTTTCTTT.

This sequence joins TRBV9 and TRBJ2-7; possible D gene TRBD2, 5 bases. Deletions cut 7 bases from V and 3 bases from J, with 11 bases between. CDR1 SGDLS and CDR2 YYNGEE come from the germline V gene. CDR3 length equals 12 residues. The CDR3 loop reads CASGREGYEQYF. CDR3 in DNA: TGTGCCAGCGGGCGAGAGGGCTACGAGCAGTACTTC.

This clonotype was seen many times. J is TRBJ2-1 and V is TRBV20-1; TRBD2 is a possible D gene (6 bases). Per germline, CDR1 DFQATT and CDR2 SNEGSKA (reference sequence). V gave up 3 bases and J gave up 9 bases, with 21 bases separating them. The length of the CDR3 is 15 residues. In DNA form, the CDR3 reads TGCAGTGCTAGCAAAACCGGGAGCCCCAATGGTGAGCAGTTCTTC. As protein: CSASKTGSPNGEQFF.

This chain links TRBV19 with TRBJ1-5; a possible D gene is TRBD1 (5 bases). The germline CDR1 and CDR2 sequences are LNHDA and SQIVND (reference sequence). Trimming removed 8 bases from V and 1 base from J, with 21 bases in between. This CDR3 contains 17 residues. The CDR3 DNA reads as TGTGCCAGTCGAAGCCCAGGGCCGGCCCCAAGCAATCAGCCCCAGCATTTT. Its protein product is CASRSPGPAPSNQPQHF. Supplemented by reference TRBV19 and TRBJ1-5, the full variable domain reads DGGITQSPKYLFRKEGQNVTLSCEQNLNHDAMYWYRQDPGQGLRLIYYSQIVNDFQKGDIAEGYSVSREKKESFPLTVTSAQKNPTAFYLCASRSPGPAPSNQPQHFGDGTRLSIL.

This sequence joins TRBV12-3 or TRBV12-4 and TRBJ2-7; 7 nucleotides line up with TRBD1. CDR3 length: 16 amino acids. Trimming cost V 6 bases and J 3 bases; bases outside gene matches: 14. CDR3 sequence (DNA): TGTGCCAGCAGCCCGCAGATCGGGACAGCTCACTACGAGCAGTACTTC. Amino acid sequence: CASSPQIGTAHYEQYF.

This clonotype occurred many times. The gene calls are TRBV5-4 and TRBJ2-2; tentative D call: TRBD2 (6 bases). Germline V lookup: CDR1 SGHNT, CDR2 YYREEE (reference sequence). This CDR3 is 15 amino acids long. V was cut by 2 bases and J by 1 base, with 9 bases left in between. The CDR3 nucleotides are TGTGCCAGCAGCTTAACTAGCTTGAACACCGGGGAGCTGTTTTTT. Protein sequence: CASSLTSLNTGELFF.

The chain links TRBV4-3 to TRBJ2-1, with D possibly being TRBD2 (6 bases). CDR3 length: 15 amino acids. From germline, CDR1 is LGHNA and CDR2 YSLEER. Trimming removed 1 base from V and 5 bases from J, with 12 bases in between. CDR3 region: CASSQGTTLDNEQFF. CDR3 nucleotide sequence: TGCGCCAGCAGCCAAGGGACTACCCTAGACAATGAGCAGTTCTTC.

This clonotype was detected a few times. The J gene is TRBJ2-6, the V gene TRBV2; 7 positions agree with TRBD1. Germline V gene lookup returns CDR1 SNHLY and CDR2 FYNNEI. After removal of 5 bases from V and 0 bases from J, the junction contained 7 bases not matched to a gene. CDR3 size: 17 residues. CDR3 bases: TGTGCCAGCAGTTGGACAGGCTCCACCTCTGGGGCCAACGTCCTGACTTTC. Residues: CASSWTGSTSGANVLTF.

This clonotype was found many times. V and J are TRBV29-1 and TRBJ2-2; D gene unclear. V was clipped by 6 bases and J by 4 bases, with 9 bases between them. The CDR3 has 12 amino acids. Germline V gene data show CDR1 as SQVTM and CDR2 as ANQGSEA. CDR3 coding DNA: TGCAGCGTCCGCCGAGGCACCGGGGAGCTGTTTTTT. Translated, it gives CSVRRGTGELFF.

There are many counts of this clonotype. This chain uses TRBV7-9 with TRBJ1-4; D gene ambiguous. V was cut by 1 base and J by 7 bases, with 10 bases left in between. Germline V gene lookup returns CDR1 SEHNR and CDR2 FQNEAQ (reference sequence). The CDR3 is 14 amino acids. The CDR3 DNA reads as TGTGCCAGCAGCTTAGGGTCCAGAGGTGAAAAACTGTTTTTT. The encoded protein is CASSLGSRGEKLFF. The complete variable domain, with remaining parts taken from reference TRBV7-9 and TRBJ1-4, reads DTGVSQNPRHKITKRGQNVTFRCDPISEHNRLYWYRQTLGQGPEFLTYFQNEAQLEKSRLLSDRFSAERPKGSFSTLEIQRTEQGDSAMYLCASSLGSRGEKLFFGSGTQLSVL.

The chain joins TRBV19 to TRBJ1-6; D is undetermined. V lost 7 bases to trimming and J lost 7 bases, with 8 bases between them. Germline loops: CDR1 LNHDA, CDR2 SQIVND (reference sequence). The length of the CDR3 is 12 residues. CDR3 in amino acids: CASTVGNSPLHF. CDR3 coding DNA: TGTGCCAGTACCGTGGGGAATTCACCCCTCCACTTT.

This clonotype was seen repeatedly, ten times or more. The chain employs TRBV29-1 and TRBJ1-1; possible D gene TRBD1, 5 bases. Deletions cut 6 bases from V and 1 base from J, with 9 bases between. The CDR3 loop spans 12 amino acids. The germline V gene encodes CDR1 SQVTM and CDR2 ANQGSEA. The CDR3 DNA follows: TGCAGCGTCGAACAGGAGAACACTGAAGCTTTCTTT. Its protein is CSVEQENTEAFF.

This clonotype was detected many times. This chain joins TRBV2 and TRBJ2-2; possibly TRBD1 or TRBD2 for D (5 bases each). Trimming left V 6 bases short and J 6 bases short, with 11 bases between. Per the germline V gene, CDR1 is SNHLY and CDR2 is FYNNEI. The CDR3 sequence is 13 residues long. CDR3 in amino acids: CASRGDGPGELFF. In DNA form, the CDR3 reads TGTGCCAGCAGGGGGGACGGTCCCGGGGAGCTGTTTTTT.

This clonotype was counted at least ten times. The chain uses TRBV5-4 and TRBJ2-7; 13 bases fit TRBD2. The CDR3 spans 18 residues. Germline V gene data show CDR1 as SGHNT and CDR2 as YYREEE (reference sequence). J gave up 0 bases and V 4 bases, and 10 bases lay outside the gene matches. The CDR3 reads CASSPHGLAGERSYEQYF. The CDR3 bases are TGTGCCAGCAGCCCTCATGGACTAGCGGGGGAGCGCTCCTACGAGCAGTACTTC.

On this clonotype: A much bigger clone sits one base away, suggesting this may be a read error. The gene calls are TRBV2 and TRBJ1-1; D unresolved. Germline V gene data show CDR1 as SNHLY and CDR2 as FYNNEI. V lost 6 bases, J lost 6 bases, and 11 bases lay in between. The CDR3 totals 12 residues. This chain's CDR3 is CASRPKFPEAFF. The CDR3 coding sequence is TGTGCCAGCAGACCCAAGTTTCCTGAAGCTTTCTTT.

This clonotype came up many times. J is TRBJ2-3 and V is TRBV19; D is unclear. Germline-derived CDR1 and CDR2 are LNHDA and SQIVND (reference sequence). With 6 bases removed from V and 4 bases from J, the gap between germline ends came to 8 bases. The CDR3 spans 12 residues. This chain's CDR3 is CASSKSPDTQYF. CDR3 in DNA: TGTGCCAGTAGCAAGTCACCAGATACGCAGTATTTT.

The DNA for the CDR3 is TGCGCCAGCAGCCAAGTCCGCCAAGCGGGAGCGTACGAGCAGTACTTC. It yields the protein CASSQVRQAGAYEQYF. V gene TRBV4-1 combines with J gene TRBJ2-7; 8 nucleotides match TRBD2. Unmatched junction bases numbered 9, after V lost 1 base and J lost 4 bases. CDR3 length equals 16 residues. Germline CDR1 and CDR2: MGHRA and YSYEKL.

Worth noting for this clonotype: Germline and junction disagree at one end, which may indicate a read error. The rearrangement links TRBV6-2 or TRBV6-3 to TRBJ2-7; 10 positions match TRBD2. The CDR3 runs to 15 residues. Germline V CDR1 and CDR2: MNHEY, SVGEGT. This chain's CDR3 is CASSYGLAASHEQYF. The CDR3 region has the DNA TGTGCCAGCAGTTATGGACTAGCGGCCTCCCACGAGCAGTACTTC.